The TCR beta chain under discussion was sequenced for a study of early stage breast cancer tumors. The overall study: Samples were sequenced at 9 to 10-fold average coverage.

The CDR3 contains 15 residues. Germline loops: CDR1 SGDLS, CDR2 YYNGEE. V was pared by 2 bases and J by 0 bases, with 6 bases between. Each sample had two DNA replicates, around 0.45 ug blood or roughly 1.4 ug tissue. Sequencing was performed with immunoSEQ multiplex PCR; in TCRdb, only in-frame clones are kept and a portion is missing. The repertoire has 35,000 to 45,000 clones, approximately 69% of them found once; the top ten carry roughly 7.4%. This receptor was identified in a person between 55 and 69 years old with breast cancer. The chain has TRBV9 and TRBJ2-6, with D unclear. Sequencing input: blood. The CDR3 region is CASSVHDSGANVLTF. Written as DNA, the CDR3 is TGTGCCAGCAGCGTTCACGACTCTGGGGCCAACGTCCTGACTTTC.